One and the same sample provided the 30 T cell receptor beta chains below, sequenced in a study of blood T cell repertoires in COVID-19. This table comes from immunoSEQ multiplex PCR, and its TCRdb copy is limited to in-frame clones, with some not included. The table shows 100,000 to 110,000 clones, with more than 75% occurring only once. The sequencing input was peripheral blood. Receptors were obtained from a human donor in a cohort sampled during active COVID-19.

This clone has just one count. The V gene is TRBV24-1, the J gene TRBJ2-1; 8 positions match TRBD1. The CDR3 is 12 amino acids. Germline lookup yields CDR1 KGHDR and CDR2 SFDVKD. Unmatched junction bases numbered 8, after V lost 5 bases and J lost 15 bases. Here the CDR3 reads CATSATGTGLFF. The CDR3 DNA reads TGTGCCACCAGTGCTACCGGGACAGGACTGTTCTTC.

This chain connects TRBV7-2 to TRBJ2-7; D is possibly TRBD2 (5 bases). This CDR3 is built from 15 residues. CDR1 is SGHTA, CDR2 FQGNSA, per germline. V lost 1 base, J lost 9 bases, and 19 bases lay in between. The CDR3 protein is CASSLVQTPRGAQYF. CDR3 DNA sequence: TGTGCCAGCAGCTTAGTCCAGACCCCTCGGGGTGCGCAGTACTTC.

This chain links TRBV6-5 with TRBJ2-3; 9 nucleotides match TRBD2. The germline V gene encodes CDR1 MNHEY and CDR2 SVGAGI. The CDR3 runs to 14 residues. V dropped 7 bases and J dropped 7; count of bases not matched to a gene: 9. The CDR3 region is CASTRGGGRNTQYF. The CDR3 bases are TGTGCCAGCACCCGCGGGGGGGGCCGGAATACGCAGTATTTT.

The chain uses TRBV3-1 (or the pseudogene TRBV3-2) and TRBJ2-4, with TRBD2 identical over 10 bases. This CDR3 comprises 17 residues. The V gene's germline CDR1 is LGHDT and CDR2 YNNKEL (reference sequence). V dropped 1 base and J dropped 6; count of bases not matched to a gene: 9. The CDR3 loop is CASSQAASGSLGNIQYF. DNA for the CDR3: TGTGCCAGCAGCCAAGCGGCTAGCGGGAGTCTTGGAAACATTCAGTACTTC.

This clone occurred once. The chain combines TRBV7-2 with TRBJ2-2; no definite D call. This CDR3 is built from 12 residues. V was trimmed by 2 bases and J by 9 bases, leaving 7 bases between them. CDR1 and CDR2 from the germline V gene are SGHTA and FQGNSA. CDR3 DNA sequence: TGTGCCAGCAGCTTAAATATGTGGGAGCTGTTTTTT. Encoded protein: CASSLNMWELFF.

DNA of the CDR3: TGCGCCAGCAACCCCGGACAGGGGGTCGAGACCCAGTACTTC. It codes for CASNPGQGVETQYF. The V gene is TRBV5-1, the J gene TRBJ2-5, with 10 bases lining up with TRBD1. The CDR3 length is 14 residues. Germline lookup yields CDR1 SGHRS and CDR2 YFSETQ. V trimming: 6 bases; J trimming: 5 bases; junction bases outside the gene matches: 7. Using reference TRBV5-1 and TRBJ2-5 for the parts outside the CDR3, the full variable domain is KAGVTQTPRYLIKTRGQQVTLSCSPISGHRSVSWYQQTPGQGLQFLFEYFSETQRNKGNFPGRFSGRQFSNSRSEMNVSTLELGDSALYLCASNPGQGVETQYFGPGTRLLVL.

This chain joins TRBV5-1 and TRBJ2-7; 11 positions match TRBD2. The CDR3 loop spans 16 amino acids. Unmatched junction bases numbered 4, after V lost 2 bases and J lost 0 bases. CDR1 is SGHRS, CDR2 YFSETQ, per germline. In nucleotides, the CDR3 is TGCGCCAGCAGCTTCGGACTAGCGGGCCTCTCCTACGAGCAGTACTTC. Translating it yields CASSFGLAGLSYEQYF.

This rearrangement joins TRBV7-9 to TRBJ2-7, with D maybe TRBD2 (6 bases). Germline values: CDR1 SEHNR, CDR2 FQNEAQ (reference sequence). V was clipped by 5 bases and J by 1 base, with 18 bases between them. The CDR3 contains 16 residues. The CDR3 DNA sequence: TGTGCCAGCAGCGAAGGGGTGGAGGGGCAATCCTACGAGCAGTACTTC. It translates to CASSEGVEGQSYEQYF.

The rearrangement links TRBV3-1 (or the pseudogene TRBV3-2) to TRBJ2-3; TRBD2 matches 13 bases. CDR1 is LGHDT, CDR2 YNNKEL, per germline (reference sequence). V was clipped by 4 bases and J by 7 bases; unmatched bases: 17. The CDR3 has 19 amino acids. The CDR3 loop is CASSLRLAGGQKSRYTQYF. The CDR3 nucleotides are TGTGCCAGCAGCCTACGACTAGCGGGGGGCCAGAAGTCCCGATATACGCAGTATTTT.

The rearrangement uses TRBV30 and TRBJ1-2; 7 bases match TRBD1. This CDR3 spans 15 amino acids. Germline trimming cut 8 bases from V and 4 bases from J; bases unmatched to any gene: 16. Germline V CDR1 and CDR2: GTSNPN, SVGIG (reference sequence). DNA for the CDR3: TGTGCCGGAACGGGACAGCCGTTGAGCGGCTATGGCTACACCTTC. Amino acids: CAGTGQPLSGYGYTF.

The chain links TRBV14 to TRBJ2-1; TRBD1 might be the D (5 bases). V lost 4 bases and J 4 bases, leaving 14 bases between the germline ends. The CDR3 extends over 15 amino acids. Germline CDR1 reads SGHDN; CDR2 reads FVKESK. In DNA form, the CDR3 reads TGTGCCAGCAGCCTCATTCGGGCAGGGTACAATGAGCAGTTCTTC. Translation gives CASSLIRAGYNEQFF.

This clone was recorded only once. V and J are TRBV18 and TRBJ1-6, with TRBD1 identical over 9 bases. CDR3 length equals 15 residues. The trim removed 3 bases at V and 8 bases at J, leaving 5 bases unmatched. Germline lookup yields CDR1 KGHSH and CDR2 LQKENI. For the CDR3, the DNA is TGTGCCAGCTCACCCGGGACAGGGCAACATTCACCCCTCCACTTT. This codes for CASSPGTGQHSPLHF.

The chain carries TRBV3-1 (or the pseudogene TRBV3-2) and TRBJ2-1; 11 bases are shared with TRBD2. The CDR3 is made up of 15 amino acids. Germline assignment: CDR1 LGHDT and CDR2 YNNKEL (reference sequence). V shed 3 bases and J 6 bases; nucleotides not matched to a gene: 4. The CDR3 coding sequence is TGTGCCAGCAGCCAGGAGGGACTAGCGGCCAATGAGCAGTTCTTC. This sequence encodes CASSQEGLAANEQFF.

CDR3 nucleotide sequence: TGCGCCAGCACCCCCTTTACAGGGGGCGGGGGCGAGCAGTACTTC. Translating it yields CASTPFTGGGGEQYF. The V gene is TRBV10-2, the J gene TRBJ2-7, with 9 bases fitting TRBD1. The germline gives CDR1 WSHSY, CDR2 SAAADI. This CDR3 comprises 15 residues. V lost 7 bases and J lost 6; bases outside the gene matches: 13.

The chain recombines TRBV4-2 with TRBJ2-7, with 10 bases matching TRBD2. The germline gives CDR1 LGHNA, CDR2 YNFKEQ. The V and J ends lost 1 base and 5 bases, in that order; junction bases with no gene match: 8. The CDR3 sequence is 16 residues long. The DNA of the CDR3 is TGTGCCAGCAGCCAAGGAGCGGGAGGGGACGTGAACGAGCAGTACTTC. Its translation: CASSQGAGGDVNEQYF.

V gene TRBV7-8 combines with J gene TRBJ1-1, with unresolved D. Germline V gene data show CDR1 as SGHVS and CDR2 as FQNEAQ. CDR3 size: 15 residues. V lost 5 bases to trimming and J lost 1 base, with 14 bases between them. In DNA form, the CDR3 reads TGTGCCAGCAGCCCCAAGGGCCGGGAGAACACTGAAGCTTTCTTT. Translating gives CASSPKGRENTEAFF.

J is TRBJ1-3 and V is TRBV5-1; a weak D match, TRBD1 (5 bases). V was cut by 4 bases and J by 0 bases, with 8 bases left in between. The length of the CDR3 is 14 residues. CDR1 and CDR2 (germline): SGHRS, YFSETQ. CDR3 nucleotides: TGCGCCAGCAGCCCTGACAGCTCTGGAAACACCATATATTTT. Amino acid sequence: CASSPDSSGNTIYF.

This sequence joins TRBV19 and TRBJ1-5; no clear D. Trimming cost V 3 bases and J 4 bases, with 10 bases left between them. CDR3 length: 14 residues. The germline V gene has CDR1 LNHDA and CDR2 SQIVND (reference sequence). The CDR3 here is CASSIASPNQPQHF. The CDR3 region has the DNA TGTGCCAGTAGTATCGCCAGTCCGAATCAGCCCCAGCATTTT. The full variable domain, its missing parts supplied by reference TRBV19 and TRBJ1-5, is DGGITQSPKYLFRKEGQNVTLSCEQNLNHDAMYWYRQDPGQGLRLIYYSQIVNDFQKGDIAEGYSVSREKKESFPLTVTSAQKNPTAFYLCASSIASPNQPQHFGDGTRLSIL.

The rearrangement uses TRBV9 and TRBJ2-3; D is possibly TRBD1 (6 bases). Between the trimmed V and J ends, which lost 3 bases and 1 base, there was a span of 9 bases. The length of the CDR3 is 14 residues. CDR1 SGDLS and CDR2 YYNGEE come from the germline V gene. This CDR3 is CASSARTGTDTQYF. DNA for the CDR3: TGTGCCAGCAGCGCTAGGACAGGCACAGATACGCAGTATTTT.

This chain joins TRBV5-4 and TRBJ2-2; D is possibly TRBD1 (5 bases). Trimming shortened V by 4 bases and J by 0 bases, and 16 bases separated the two germline ends. CDR3 length: 17 residues. Germline V gene data show CDR1 as SGHNT and CDR2 as YYREEE (reference sequence). CDR3 sequence: CASSPAAGRSNTGELFF. The CDR3 DNA reads as TGTGCCAGCAGCCCGGCCGCAGGGCGGTCGAACACCGGGGAGCTGTTTTTT.

This chain's CDR3 is CAISPPGTVLGGNTIYF. The CDR3 DNA sequence: TGTGCCATCTCCCCCCCGGGGACAGTTCTAGGCGGAAACACCATATATTTT. The chain combines TRBV5-4 with TRBJ1-3, with 7 bases matching TRBD1. Germline loops: CDR1 SGHNT, CDR2 YYREEE (reference sequence). Unmatched junction bases numbered 19, after V lost 9 bases and J lost 4 bases. The CDR3 consists of 17 residues.

V is TRBV5-1 and J is TRBJ2-4, with 9 nucleotides matching TRBD2. CDR3 size: 14 residues. The V gene's germline CDR1 is SGHRS and CDR2 YFSETQ. The trim removed 7 bases at V and 6 bases at J, leaving 8 bases unmatched. CDR3 loop: CASSLAGVGNIQYF. For the CDR3, the DNA is TGCGCCAGCTCTTTAGCGGGAGTCGGAAACATTCAGTACTTC.

DNA for the CDR3: TGCAGCGTGGGGAGGGGGGGCCACTACGAGCAGTACTTC. Its translation: CSVGRGGHYEQYF. The chain recombines TRBV29-1 with TRBJ2-7; tentatively, D is TRBD2 (7 bases). Germline V gene data show CDR1 as SQVTM and CDR2 as ANQGSEA. Trimming removed 6 bases at V and 3 bases at J, with 15 bases between. The CDR3 totals 13 residues.

The CDR3 coding sequence is TGTGCCAGTAGTATTGATACAGGGTTCGACATGAACACTGAAGCTTTCTTT. Its protein is CASSIDTGFDMNTEAFF. The V call is TRBV19, the J call TRBJ1-1, with D possibly being TRBD1 (6 bases). Germline values: CDR1 LNHDA, CDR2 SQIVND (reference sequence). The CDR3 is 17 residues long. Trimming shortened V by 3 bases and J by 0 bases, and 17 bases separated the two germline ends.

This chain links TRBV3-1 (or the pseudogene TRBV3-2) with TRBJ2-5; D not certain. V gave up 3 bases and J gave up 1 base, with 15 bases separating them. In germline, CDR1 is LGHDT, CDR2 YNNKEL (reference sequence). This CDR3 spans 16 amino acids. The CDR3 DNA is TGTGCCAGCAGCCAGCAGCGCAATTACGGCCAAGAGACCCAGTACTTC. It encodes CASSQQRNYGQETQYF.

The rearrangement links TRBV7-8 to TRBJ2-6; 9 bases line up with TRBD1. Germline V lookup: CDR1 SGHVS, CDR2 FQNEAQ. J lost 3 bases, V lost 4 bases, and 7 bases had no gene match. The CDR3 spans 17 residues. CDR3 loop: CASSSQGAARGANVLTF. The CDR3 DNA reads as TGTGCCAGCAGCTCACAGGGGGCGGCTCGTGGGGCCAACGTCCTGACTTTC.

This sequence joins TRBV5-1 and TRBJ2-1, with D perhaps TRBD2 (6 bases). Trimming removed 2 bases from V and 6 bases from J, with 15 bases in between. The CDR3 runs 15 residues. Germline CDR1 is SGHRS and CDR2 is YFSETQ. The CDR3 DNA reads TGCGCCAGCAGCTTCCTTCCCGGGAGTACCAATGAGCAGTTCTTC. Its protein is CASSFLPGSTNEQFF.

J is TRBJ2-7 and V is TRBV7-9, with 7 bases aligning to TRBD1. CDR3 size: 12 residues. Per the germline V gene, CDR1 is SEHNR and CDR2 is FQNEAQ (reference sequence). With 5 bases clipped from V and 10 bases from J, the junction kept 8 bases outside the gene matches. In DNA form, the CDR3 reads TGTGCCAGCAGCCAAGACAGGGAGCAACAGTACTTC. Translated, it gives CASSQDREQQYF.

The chain is built from TRBV7-2 and TRBJ1-6, with D possibly matching TRBD1 (5 bases). Germline CDR1 is SGHTA and CDR2 is FQGNSA. V was trimmed by 1 base and J by 10 bases, leaving 11 bases between them. The CDR3 length is 14 residues. The CDR3 is CASSLEYRGSPLHF. In DNA form, the CDR3 reads TGTGCCAGCAGCTTAGAGTATCGGGGGTCACCCCTCCACTTT.

This clone was observed once. The chain uses TRBV5-1 and TRBJ2-1, with 10 bases matching TRBD2. The CDR3 runs to 16 residues. V trimming: 2 bases; J trimming: 4 bases; junction bases outside the gene matches: 6. Germline V gene sequence: CDR1 SGHRS, CDR2 YFSETQ. DNA of the CDR3: TGCGCCAGCAGCTTCTCACTAGCGGGGATGTACAATGAGCAGTTCTTC. Translation gives CASSFSLAGMYNEQFF.